These T cell receptor beta chains were read from a single sample in a study of graft-versus-host responses after intestinal transplantation. The protocol was immunoSEQ multiplex PCR, while the TCRdb copy is restricted to in-frame clones and leaves out a portion. The table records 13,000 to 15,000 clones, around two fifths of them present only once. The sequenced sample was alloreactive CD8+ T cells from a mixed lymphocyte reaction culture, obtained before intestinal transplant. These receptors came from a human patient who received an intestinal transplant. The CDR3 runs from the conserved cysteine through the conserved F or W. A D gene is named only where the DNA matches it firmly. Size is omitted from some rows. Given values are once, few, many or a class for expanded clones.

TRBD2,TRBJ2-5,NA,TRBV13,CASSPGLAGVAETQYF
NA,TRBJ1-2,few,TRBV5-6,CASGWAGVYGYTF
NA,TRBJ2-3,NA,TRBV6-5,CASSPSTDTQYF
NA,TRBJ1-3,NA,TRBV5-5,CASSFDGGSGNTIYF
NA,TRBJ2-5,medium-sized,TRBV4-1,CASSQAGETQYF
TRBD1,TRBJ2-7,NA,TRBV6-5,CASSLGTGGEQYF
TRBD1,TRBJ2-2,NA,TRBV7-6,CASSSTGFNTGELFF
NA,TRBJ2-7,once,TRBV10-2,CASLENSYEQYF
TRBD2,TRBJ2-1,few,TRBV9,CASSISGGAPNEQFF
NA,TRBJ1-5,NA,TRBV27,CASSSRVGQPQHF
NA,TRBJ1-2,NA,TRBV7-9,CASSLGSSYGYTF
TRBD1,TRBJ2-4,few,TRBV13,CASSLYRGPLKNIQYF
NA,TRBJ2-1,few,TRBV4-1,CASSSTGEQFF